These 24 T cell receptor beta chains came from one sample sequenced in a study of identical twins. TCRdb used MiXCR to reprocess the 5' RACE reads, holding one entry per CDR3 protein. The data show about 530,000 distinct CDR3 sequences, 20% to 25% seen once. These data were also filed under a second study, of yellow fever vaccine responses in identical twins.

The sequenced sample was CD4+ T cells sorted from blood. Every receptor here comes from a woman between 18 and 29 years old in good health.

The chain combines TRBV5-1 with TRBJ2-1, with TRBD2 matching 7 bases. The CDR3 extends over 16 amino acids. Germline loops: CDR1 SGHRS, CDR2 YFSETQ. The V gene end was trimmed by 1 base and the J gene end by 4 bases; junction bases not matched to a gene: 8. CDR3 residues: CASSLSGNGGYNEQFF. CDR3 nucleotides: TGCGCCAGCAGCTTGAGTGGAAACGGGGGGTACAATGAGCAGTTCTTC.

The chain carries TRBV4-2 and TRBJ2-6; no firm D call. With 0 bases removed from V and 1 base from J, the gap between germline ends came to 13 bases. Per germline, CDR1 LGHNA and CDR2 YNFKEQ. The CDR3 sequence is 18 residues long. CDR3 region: CASSQDPLSESGANVLTF. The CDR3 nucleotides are TGTGCCAGCAGCCAAGATCCTCTCTCCGAGTCTGGGGCCAACGTCCTGACTTTC.

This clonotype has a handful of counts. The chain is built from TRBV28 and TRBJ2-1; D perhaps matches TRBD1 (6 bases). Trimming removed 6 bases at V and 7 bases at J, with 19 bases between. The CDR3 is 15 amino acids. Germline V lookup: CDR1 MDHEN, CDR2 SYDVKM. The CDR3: CASRYSGTRFNEQFF. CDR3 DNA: TGTGCCAGCAGGTATTCCGGGACAAGGTTTAATGAGCAGTTCTTC.

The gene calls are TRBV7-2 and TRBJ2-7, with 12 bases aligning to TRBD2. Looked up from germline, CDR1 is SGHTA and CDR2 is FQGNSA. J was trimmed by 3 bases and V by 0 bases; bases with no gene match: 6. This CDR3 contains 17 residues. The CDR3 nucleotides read TGTGCCAGCAGCTTAGCCCTAGGACTAGCGGGGAACTACGAGCAGTACGTC. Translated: CASSLALGLAGNYEQYV.

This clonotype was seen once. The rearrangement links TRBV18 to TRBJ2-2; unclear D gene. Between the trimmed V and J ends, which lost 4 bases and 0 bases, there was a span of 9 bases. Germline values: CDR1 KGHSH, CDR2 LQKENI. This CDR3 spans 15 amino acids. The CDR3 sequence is CASSRIASNTGELFF. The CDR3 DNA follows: TGTGCCAGCTCACGGATCGCGTCGAACACCGGGGAGCTGTTTTTT.

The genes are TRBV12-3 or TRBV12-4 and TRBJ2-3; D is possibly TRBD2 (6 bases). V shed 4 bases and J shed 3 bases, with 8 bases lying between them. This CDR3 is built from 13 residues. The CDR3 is CASSSGVTDTQYF. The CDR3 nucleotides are TGTGCCAGCAGTTCGGGGGTTACAGATACGCAGTATTTT.

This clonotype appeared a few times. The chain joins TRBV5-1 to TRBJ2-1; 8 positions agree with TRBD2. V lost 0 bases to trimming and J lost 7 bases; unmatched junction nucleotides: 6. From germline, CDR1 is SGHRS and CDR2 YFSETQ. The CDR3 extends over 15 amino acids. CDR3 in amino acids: CASSLARGGRNEQFF. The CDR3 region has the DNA TGCGCCAGCAGCTTGGCCCGGGGGGGAAGGAATGAGCAGTTCTTC.

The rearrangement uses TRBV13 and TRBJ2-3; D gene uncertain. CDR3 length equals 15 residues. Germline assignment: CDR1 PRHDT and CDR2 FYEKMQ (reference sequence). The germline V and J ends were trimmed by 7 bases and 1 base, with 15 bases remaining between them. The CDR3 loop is CASMRYARGTDTQYF. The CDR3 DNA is TGTGCCAGCATGCGGTATGCTCGGGGCACAGATACGCAGTATTTT.

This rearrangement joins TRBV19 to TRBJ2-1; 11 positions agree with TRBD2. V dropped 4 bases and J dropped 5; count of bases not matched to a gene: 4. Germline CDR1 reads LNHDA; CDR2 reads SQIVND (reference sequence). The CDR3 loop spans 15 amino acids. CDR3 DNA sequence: TGTGCCAGTAGTACCGGGACTAGCGGACACAATGAGCAGTTCTTC. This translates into CASSTGTSGHNEQFF.

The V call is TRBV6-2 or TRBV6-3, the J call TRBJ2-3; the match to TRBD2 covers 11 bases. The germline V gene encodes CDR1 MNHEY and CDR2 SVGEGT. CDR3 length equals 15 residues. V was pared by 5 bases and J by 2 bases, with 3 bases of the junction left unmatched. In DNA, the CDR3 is TGTGCCAGCAGTAGACTAGCGGGATTCACAGATACGCAGTATTTT. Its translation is CASSRLAGFTDTQYF.

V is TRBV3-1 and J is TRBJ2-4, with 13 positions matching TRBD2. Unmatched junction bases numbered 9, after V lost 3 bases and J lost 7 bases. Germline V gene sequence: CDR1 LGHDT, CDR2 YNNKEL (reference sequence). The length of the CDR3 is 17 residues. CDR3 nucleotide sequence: TGTGCCAGCAGCCAGGATGGACTAGCGGGGGCCCTGAACATTCAGTACTTC. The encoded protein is CASSQDGLAGALNIQYF.

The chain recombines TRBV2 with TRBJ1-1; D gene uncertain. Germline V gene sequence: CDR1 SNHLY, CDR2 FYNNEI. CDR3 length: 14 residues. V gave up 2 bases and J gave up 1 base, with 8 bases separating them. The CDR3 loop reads CASSEMGWNTEAFF. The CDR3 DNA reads TGTGCCAGCAGTGAAATGGGGTGGAACACTGAAGCTTTCTTT.

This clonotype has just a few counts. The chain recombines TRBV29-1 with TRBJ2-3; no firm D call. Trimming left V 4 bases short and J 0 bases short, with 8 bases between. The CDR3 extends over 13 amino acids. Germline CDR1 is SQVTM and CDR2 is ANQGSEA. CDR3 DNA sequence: TGCAGCGTTGCCCCGACCAGCACAGATACGCAGTATTTT. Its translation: CSVAPTSTDTQYF.

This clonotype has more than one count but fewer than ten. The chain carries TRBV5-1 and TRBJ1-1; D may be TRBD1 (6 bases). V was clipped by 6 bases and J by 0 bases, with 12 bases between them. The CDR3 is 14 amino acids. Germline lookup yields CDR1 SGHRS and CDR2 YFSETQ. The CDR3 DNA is TGCGCCAGCAATACCGACAGGATGAACACTGAAGCTTTCTTT. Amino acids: CASNTDRMNTEAFF.

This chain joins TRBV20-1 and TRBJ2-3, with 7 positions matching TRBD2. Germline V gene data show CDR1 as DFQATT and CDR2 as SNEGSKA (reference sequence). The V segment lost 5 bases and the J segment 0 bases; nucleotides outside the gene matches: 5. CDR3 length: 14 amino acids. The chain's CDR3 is CSAAGTTSTDTQYF. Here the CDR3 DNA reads TGCAGTGCTGCCGGGACTACTAGCACAGATACGCAGTATTTT.

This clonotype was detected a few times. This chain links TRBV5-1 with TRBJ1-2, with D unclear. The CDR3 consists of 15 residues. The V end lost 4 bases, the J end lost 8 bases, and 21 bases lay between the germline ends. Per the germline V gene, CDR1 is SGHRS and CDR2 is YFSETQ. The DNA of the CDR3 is TGCGCCAGCAGCGACCCTTGGGAGGGAAGTCAGGGCTACACCTTC. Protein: CASSDPWEGSQGYTF.

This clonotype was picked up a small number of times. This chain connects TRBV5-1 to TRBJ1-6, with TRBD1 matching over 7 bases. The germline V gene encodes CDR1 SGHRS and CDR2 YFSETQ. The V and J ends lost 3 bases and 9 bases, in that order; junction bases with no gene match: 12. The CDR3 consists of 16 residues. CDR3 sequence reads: CASSSNVGTASSPLHF. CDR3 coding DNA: TGCGCCAGCAGCTCCAACGTCGGGACAGCAAGTTCACCCCTCCACTTT.

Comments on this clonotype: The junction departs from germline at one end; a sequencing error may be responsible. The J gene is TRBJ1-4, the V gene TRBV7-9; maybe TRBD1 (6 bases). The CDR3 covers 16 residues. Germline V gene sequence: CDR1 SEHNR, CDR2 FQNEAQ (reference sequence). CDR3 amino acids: CASAHPSGTTHEKLFF. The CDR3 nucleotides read TGTGCCAGCGCCCATCCCTCCGGGACAACTCATGAAAAACTGTTTTTT.

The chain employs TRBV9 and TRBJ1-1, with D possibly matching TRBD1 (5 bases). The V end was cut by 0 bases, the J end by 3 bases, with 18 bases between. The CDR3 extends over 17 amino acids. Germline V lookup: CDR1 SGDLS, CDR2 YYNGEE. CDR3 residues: CASSVATRGGRDTEAFF. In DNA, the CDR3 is TGTGCCAGCAGCGTAGCTACCCGGGGGGGGAGGGACACTGAAGCTTTCTTT.

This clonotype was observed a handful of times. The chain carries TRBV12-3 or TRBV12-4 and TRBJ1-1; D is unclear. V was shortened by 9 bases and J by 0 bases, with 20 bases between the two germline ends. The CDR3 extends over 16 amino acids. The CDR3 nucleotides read TGTGCCAGTCATTCACGGGTTCGGGGTATGAACACTGAAGCTTTCTTT. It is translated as CASHSRVRGMNTEAFF.

CDR3 region: CSAPDRNLSYNEQFF. The CDR3 nucleotides are TGCAGTGCCCCCGACAGAAACCTCTCCTACAATGAGCAGTTCTTC. This sequence joins TRBV20-1 and TRBJ2-1; D may be TRBD1 (5 bases). The V end lost 6 bases, the J end lost 0 bases, and 15 bases lay between the germline ends. The CDR3 is made up of 15 amino acids. From germline, CDR1 is DFQATT and CDR2 SNEGSKA (reference sequence).

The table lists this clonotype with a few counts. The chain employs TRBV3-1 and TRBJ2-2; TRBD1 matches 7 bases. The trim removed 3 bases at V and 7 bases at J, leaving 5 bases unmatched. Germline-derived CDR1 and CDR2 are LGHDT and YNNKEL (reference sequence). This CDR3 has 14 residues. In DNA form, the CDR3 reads TGTGCCAGCAGCCATCGACAGGGCAGCGGGGAGCTGTTTTTT. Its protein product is CASSHRQGSGELFF.

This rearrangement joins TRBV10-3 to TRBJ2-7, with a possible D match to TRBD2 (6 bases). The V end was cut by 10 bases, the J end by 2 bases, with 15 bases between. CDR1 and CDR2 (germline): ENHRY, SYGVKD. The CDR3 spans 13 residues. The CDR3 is CATGGELPYEQYV. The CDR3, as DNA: TGTGCCACGGGCGGGGAGCTGCCCTACGAGCAGTACGTC.

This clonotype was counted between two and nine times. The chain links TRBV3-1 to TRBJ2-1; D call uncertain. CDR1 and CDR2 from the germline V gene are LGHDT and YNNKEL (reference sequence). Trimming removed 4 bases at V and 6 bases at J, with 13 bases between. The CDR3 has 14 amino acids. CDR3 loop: CASSPLRASNEQFF. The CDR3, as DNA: TGTGCCAGCAGCCCGTTAAGGGCCTCCAATGAGCAGTTCTTC.